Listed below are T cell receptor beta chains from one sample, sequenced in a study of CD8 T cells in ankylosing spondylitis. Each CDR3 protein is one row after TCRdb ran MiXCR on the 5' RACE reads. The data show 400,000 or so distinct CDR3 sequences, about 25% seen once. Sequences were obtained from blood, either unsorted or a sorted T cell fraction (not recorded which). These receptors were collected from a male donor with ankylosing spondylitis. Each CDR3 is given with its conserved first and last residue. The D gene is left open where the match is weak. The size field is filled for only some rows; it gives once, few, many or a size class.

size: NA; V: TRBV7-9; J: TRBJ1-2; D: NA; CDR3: CASSLSLDYGYTF; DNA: TGTGCCAGCAGCTTATCTCTAGACTATGGCTACACCTTC
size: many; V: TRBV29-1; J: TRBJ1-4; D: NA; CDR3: CSVFGREKLFF; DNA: TGCAGCGTTTTTGGCAGGGAAAAACTGTTTTTT
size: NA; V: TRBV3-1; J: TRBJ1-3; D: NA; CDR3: CASSLRVETGNTIYF; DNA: TGTGCCAGCAGCCTAAGGGTAGAGACTGGAAACACCATATATTTT
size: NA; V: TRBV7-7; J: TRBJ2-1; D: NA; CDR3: CASSSNTGNEQFF; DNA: TGTGCCAGCAGCTCCAACACGGGGAATGAGCAGTTCTTC
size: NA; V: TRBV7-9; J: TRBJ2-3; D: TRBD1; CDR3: CASSSRDRRGDTQYF; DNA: TGTGCCAGCAGCTCCCGGGACAGGAGGGGAGATACGCAGTATTTT
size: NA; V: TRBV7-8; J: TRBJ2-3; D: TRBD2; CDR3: CASSSLVGLAGERDTQYF; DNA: TGTGCCAGCAGCTCCTTAGTGGGACTAGCGGGAGAAAGGGATACGCAGTATTTT
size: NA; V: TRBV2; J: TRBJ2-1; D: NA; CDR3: CASNPREQFF; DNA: TGTGCCAGCAACCCCCGTGAGCAGTTCTTC
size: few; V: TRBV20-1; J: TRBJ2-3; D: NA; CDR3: CSASRQGHTDTQYF; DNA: TGCAGTGCCAGTCGGCAGGGACACACAGATACGCAGTATTTT
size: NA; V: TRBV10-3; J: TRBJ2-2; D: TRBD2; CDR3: CAINTSGRKATGELFF; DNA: TGTGCCATCAATACTAGCGGGAGGAAGGCCACCGGGGAGCTGTTTTTT
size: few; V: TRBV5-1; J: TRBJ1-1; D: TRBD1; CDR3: CASSPGQAIEAFF; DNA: TGCGCCAGCAGCCCAGGACAGGCAATTGAAGCTTTCTTT
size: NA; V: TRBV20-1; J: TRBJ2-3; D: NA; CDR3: CSALLGDTQYF; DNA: TGCAGTGCTCTCCTCGGAGATACGCAGTATTTT
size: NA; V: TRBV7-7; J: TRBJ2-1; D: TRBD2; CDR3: CASSPTAGGHNEQFF; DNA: TGTGCCAGCAGCCCCACTGCGGGAGGCCACAATGAGCAGTTCTTC
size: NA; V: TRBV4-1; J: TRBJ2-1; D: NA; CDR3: CASSLAQAGVYNEQFF; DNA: TGCGCCAGCAGCCTCGCCCAGGCAGGCGTCTACAATGAGCAGTTCTTC
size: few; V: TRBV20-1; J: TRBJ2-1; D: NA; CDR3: CSAISGGDNEQFF; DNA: TGCAGTGCTATTAGCGGAGGAGACAATGAGCAGTTCTTC
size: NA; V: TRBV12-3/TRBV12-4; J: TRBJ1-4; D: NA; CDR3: CASRPGATNEKLFF; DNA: TGTGCCAGCAGGCCAGGAGCAACTAATGAAAAACTGTTTTTT
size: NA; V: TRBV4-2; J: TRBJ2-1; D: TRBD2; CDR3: CASSKTSGTNEQFF; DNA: TGTGCCAGCAGCAAGACTAGCGGGACAAATGAGCAGTTCTTC
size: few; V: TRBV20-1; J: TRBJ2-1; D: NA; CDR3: CSARNTRSSYNEQFF; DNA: TGCAGTGCTAGAAATACCAGGAGCTCCTACAATGAGCAGTTCTTC
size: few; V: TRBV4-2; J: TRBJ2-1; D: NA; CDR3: CASSRNRELSYNEQFF; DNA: TGTGCCAGCAGCCGGAACAGGGAGTTGTCCTACAATGAGCAGTTCTTC
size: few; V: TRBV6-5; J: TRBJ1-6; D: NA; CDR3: CASSYSGSAGNSPLHF; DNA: TGTGCCAGCAGTTACTCGGGCTCAGCGGGCAATTCACCCCTCCACTTT
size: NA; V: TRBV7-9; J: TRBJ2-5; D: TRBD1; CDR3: CASSPGTGPQETQYF; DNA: TGTGCCAGCAGCCCTGGGACAGGGCCCCAAGAGACCCAGTACTTC
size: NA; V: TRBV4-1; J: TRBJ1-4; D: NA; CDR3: CASSPIDRTNEKLFF; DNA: TGCGCCAGCAGCCCCATAGACCGGACTAATGAAAAACTGTTTTTT
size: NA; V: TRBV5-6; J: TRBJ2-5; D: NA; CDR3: CASSPTAFQETQYF; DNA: TGTGCCAGCAGCCCGACCGCCTTCCAAGAGACCCAGTACTTC
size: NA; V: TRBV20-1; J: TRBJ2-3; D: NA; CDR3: CSAIRGASTDTQYF; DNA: TGCAGTGCTATAAGGGGGGCAAGCACAGATACGCAGTATTTT
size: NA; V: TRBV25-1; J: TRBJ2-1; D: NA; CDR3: CASKGSTQTGEQFF; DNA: TGTGCCAGCAAGGGCAGCACTCAAACGGGGGAGCAGTTCTTC
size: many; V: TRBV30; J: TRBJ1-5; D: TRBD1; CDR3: CAWSTGQGSNQPQHF; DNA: TGTGCCTGGAGCACGGGACAGGGCAGCAATCAGCCCCAGCATTTT
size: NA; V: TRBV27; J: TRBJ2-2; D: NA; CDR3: CASRERTNTGELFF; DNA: TGTGCCAGCAGGGAAAGAACAAACACCGGGGAGCTGTTTTTT
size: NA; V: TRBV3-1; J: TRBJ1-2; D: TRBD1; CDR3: CASSQDWDRGNYGYTF; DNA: TGTGCCAGCAGCCAAGACTGGGACAGGGGTAACTATGGCTACACCTTC
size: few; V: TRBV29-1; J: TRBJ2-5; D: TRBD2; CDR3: CSVGRAGGQETQYF; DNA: TGCAGCGTTGGACGGGCGGGAGGGCAAGAGACCCAGTACTTC
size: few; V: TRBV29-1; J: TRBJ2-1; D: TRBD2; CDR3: CSLRLAGGNPYNEQFF; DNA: TGCAGCCTGCGACTAGCGGGAGGAAACCCTTACAATGAGCAGTTCTTC
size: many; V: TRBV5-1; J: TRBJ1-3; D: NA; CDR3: CASSTGDTSGNTIYF; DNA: TGCGCCAGCAGCACTGGGGACACGTCTGGAAACACCATATATTTT
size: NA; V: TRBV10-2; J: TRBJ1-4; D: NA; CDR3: CASTPAITNEKLFF; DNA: TGCGCCAGCACCCCTGCAATCACTAATGAAAAACTGTTTTTT
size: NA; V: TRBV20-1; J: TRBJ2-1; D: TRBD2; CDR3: CSVLTSGSYNEQFF; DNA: TGCAGTGTTCTGACTAGCGGTTCCTACAATGAGCAGTTCTTC
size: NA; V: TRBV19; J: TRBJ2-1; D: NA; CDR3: CASSIRPRANEQFF; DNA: TGTGCCAGTAGTATCCGGCCCCGGGCCAATGAGCAGTTCTTC
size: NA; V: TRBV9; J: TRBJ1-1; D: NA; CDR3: CASSVAGRGSTEAFF; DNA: TGTGCCAGCAGCGTAGCAGGGCGGGGGAGCACTGAAGCTTTCTTT
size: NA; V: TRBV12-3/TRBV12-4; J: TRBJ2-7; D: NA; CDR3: CASSFGFEQYF; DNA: TGTGCCAGCAGTTTCGGCTTCGAGCAGTACTTC
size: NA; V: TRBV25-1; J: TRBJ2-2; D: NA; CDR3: CASTPTKNTGELFF; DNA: TGTGCCAGCACTCCGACAAAGAACACCGGGGAGCTGTTTTTT
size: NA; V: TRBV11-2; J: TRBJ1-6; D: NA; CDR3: CASSLEPGNSPLHF; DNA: TGTGCCAGCAGCTTAGAGCCCGGGAATTCACCCCTCCACTTT
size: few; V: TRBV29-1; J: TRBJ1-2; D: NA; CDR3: CSVDSWGNDYGYTF; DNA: TGCAGCGTTGATAGTTGGGGGAACGACTATGGCTACACCTTC
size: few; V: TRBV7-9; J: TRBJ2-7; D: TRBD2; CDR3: CASSRRTSGSYEQYF; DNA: TGTGCCAGCAGCCGTCGGACTAGCGGGAGTTACGAGCAGTACTTC
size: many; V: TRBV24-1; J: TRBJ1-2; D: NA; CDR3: CATSEARLSGYTF; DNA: TGTGCCACCAGTGAGGCCCGTCTATCTGGCTACACCTTC
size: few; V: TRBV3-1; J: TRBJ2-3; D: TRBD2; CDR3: CASSQGYGGRADTQYF; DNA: TGTGCCAGCAGCCAAGGTTACGGCGGGAGGGCAGATACGCAGTATTTT
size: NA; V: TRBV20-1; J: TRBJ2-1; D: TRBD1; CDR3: CSGRTGEGSYNEQFF; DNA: TGCAGTGGCCGGACAGGGGAAGGCTCCTACAATGAGCAGTTCTTC
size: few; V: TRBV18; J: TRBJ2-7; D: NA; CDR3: CASSPTLGPEQYF; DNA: TGTGCCAGCTCACCAACACTAGGGCCCGAGCAGTACTTC
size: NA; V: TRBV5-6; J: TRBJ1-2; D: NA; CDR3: CASSFTGIGGYTF; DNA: TGTGCCAGCAGCTTTACAGGGATAGGTGGCTACACCTTC
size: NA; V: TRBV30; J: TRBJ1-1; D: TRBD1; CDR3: CAWSLGQEKYNTEAFF; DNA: TGTGCCTGGAGTCTAGGACAGGAAAAATACAACACTGAAGCTTTCTTT
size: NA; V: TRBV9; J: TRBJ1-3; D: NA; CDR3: CASSVSSSGNTIYF; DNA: TGTGCCAGCAGCGTGAGCAGCTCTGGAAACACCATATATTTT
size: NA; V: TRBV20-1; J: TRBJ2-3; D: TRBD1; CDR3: CSARDPLTGGPDTQYF; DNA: TGCAGTGCTAGAGATCCTTTGACAGGGGGTCCCGATACGCAGTATTTT
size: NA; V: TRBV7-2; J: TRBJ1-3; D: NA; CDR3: CASSLSGTGGNTIYF; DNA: TGTGCCAGCAGCTTATCAGGGACGGGTGGAAACACCATATATTTT
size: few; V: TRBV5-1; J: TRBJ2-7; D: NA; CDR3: CASSLGVDQTLYGEQYF; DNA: TGCGCCAGCAGCCTGGGGGTAGACCAAACCCTCTATGGCGAGCAGTACTTC
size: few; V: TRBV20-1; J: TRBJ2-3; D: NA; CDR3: CSARTVSTDTQYF; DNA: TGCAGTGCCCGGACAGTCAGCACAGATACGCAGTATTTT
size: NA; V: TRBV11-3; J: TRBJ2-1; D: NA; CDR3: CASSLGHLRNEQFF; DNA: TGTGCCAGCAGCTTAGGGCACCTTAGGAATGAGCAGTTCTTC
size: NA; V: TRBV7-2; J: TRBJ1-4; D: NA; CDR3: CASSFGTGGKLFF; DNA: TGTGCCAGCAGCTTCGGAACCGGGGGGAAACTGTTTTTT
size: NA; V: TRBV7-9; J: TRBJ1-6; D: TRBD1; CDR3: CASSSGQGQGSPLHF; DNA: TGTGCCAGCAGCTCCGGACAGGGACAGGGGTCACCCCTCCACTTT
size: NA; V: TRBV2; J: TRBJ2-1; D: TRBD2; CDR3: CASMGTSGEGYNEQFF; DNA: TGTGCCAGCATGGGGACTAGCGGGGAGGGCTACAATGAGCAGTTCTTC
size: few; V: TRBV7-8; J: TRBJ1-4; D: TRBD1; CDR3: CASSTDRAVEKLFF; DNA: TGTGCCAGCAGCACGGACAGGGCCGTCGAAAAACTGTTTTTT
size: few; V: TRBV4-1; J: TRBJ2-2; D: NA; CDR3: CASSQESGRANTGELFF; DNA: TGCGCCAGCAGCCAAGAATCGGGCAGGGCAAACACCGGGGAGCTGTTTTTT
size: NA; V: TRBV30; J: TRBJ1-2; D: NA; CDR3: CAWRTNVGASYGYTF; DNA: TGTGCCTGGAGAACGAACGTGGGGGCTTCCTATGGCTACACCTTC
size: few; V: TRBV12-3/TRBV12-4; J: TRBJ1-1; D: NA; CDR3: CASRPSGNTEAFF; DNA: TGTGCCAGCAGGCCCTCGGGGAACACTGAAGCTTTCTTT
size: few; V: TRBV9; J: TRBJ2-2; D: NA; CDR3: CASSVVGGGELFF; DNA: TGTGCCAGCAGCGTAGTGGGGGGCGGGGAGCTGTTTTTT
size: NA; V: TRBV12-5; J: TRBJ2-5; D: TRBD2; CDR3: CASGLMGAGTAQETQYF; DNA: TGTGCTAGTGGTTTGATGGGAGCGGGAACCGCTCAAGAGACCCAGTACTTC